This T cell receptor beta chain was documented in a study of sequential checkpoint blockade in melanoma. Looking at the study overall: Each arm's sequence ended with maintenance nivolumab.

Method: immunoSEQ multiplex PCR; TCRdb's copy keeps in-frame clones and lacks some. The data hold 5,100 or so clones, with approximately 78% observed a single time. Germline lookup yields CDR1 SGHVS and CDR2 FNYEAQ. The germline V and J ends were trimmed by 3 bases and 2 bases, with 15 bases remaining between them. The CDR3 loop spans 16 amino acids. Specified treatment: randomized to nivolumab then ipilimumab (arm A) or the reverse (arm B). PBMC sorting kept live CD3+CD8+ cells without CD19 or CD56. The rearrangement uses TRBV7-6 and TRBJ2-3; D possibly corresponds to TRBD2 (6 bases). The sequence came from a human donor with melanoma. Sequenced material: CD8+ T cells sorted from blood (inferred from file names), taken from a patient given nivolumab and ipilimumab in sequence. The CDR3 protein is CASSLTSGENTDTQYF. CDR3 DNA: TGTGCCAGCAGCTTGACCTCGGGGGAGAACACAGATACGCAGTATTTT. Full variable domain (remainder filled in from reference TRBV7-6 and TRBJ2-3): GAGVSQSPRYKVTKRGQDVALRCDPISGHVSLYWYRQALGQGPEFLTYFNYEAQQDKSGLPNDRFSAERPEGSISTLTIQRTEQRDSAMYRCASSLTSGENTDTQYFGPGTRLTVL.